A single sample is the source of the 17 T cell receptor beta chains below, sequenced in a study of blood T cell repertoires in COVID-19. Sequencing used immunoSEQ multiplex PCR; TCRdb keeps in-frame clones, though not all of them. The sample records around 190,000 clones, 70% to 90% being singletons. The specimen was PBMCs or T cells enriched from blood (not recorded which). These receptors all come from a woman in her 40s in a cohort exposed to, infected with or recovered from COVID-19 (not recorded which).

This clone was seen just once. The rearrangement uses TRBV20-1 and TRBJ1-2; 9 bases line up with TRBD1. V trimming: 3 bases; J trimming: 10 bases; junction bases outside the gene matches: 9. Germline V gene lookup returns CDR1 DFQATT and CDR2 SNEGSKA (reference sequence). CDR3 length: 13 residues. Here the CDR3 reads CSASIRDRVSYTF. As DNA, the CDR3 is TGCAGTGCTAGTATCCGGGACAGGGTCTCCTACACCTTC.

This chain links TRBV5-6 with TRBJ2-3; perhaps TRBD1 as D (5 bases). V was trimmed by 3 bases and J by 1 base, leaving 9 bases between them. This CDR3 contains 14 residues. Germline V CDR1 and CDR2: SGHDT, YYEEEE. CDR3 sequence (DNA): TGTGCCAGCAGCTCGTTAGGGGGCACAGATACGCAGTATTTT. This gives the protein CASSSLGGTDTQYF. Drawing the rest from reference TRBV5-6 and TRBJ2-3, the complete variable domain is DAGVTQSPTHLIKTRGQQVTLRCSPKSGHDTVSWYQQALGQGPQFIFQYYEEEERQRGNFPDRFSGHQFPNYSSELNVNALLLGDSALYLCASSSLGGTDTQYFGPGTRLTVL.

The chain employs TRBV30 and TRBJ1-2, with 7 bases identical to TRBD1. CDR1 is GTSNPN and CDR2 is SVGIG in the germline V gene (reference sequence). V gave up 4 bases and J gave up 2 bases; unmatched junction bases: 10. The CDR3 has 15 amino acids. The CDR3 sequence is CAWIRLGGGNYGYTF. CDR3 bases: TGTGCCTGGATTAGACTAGGGGGCGGAAACTATGGCTACACCTTC.

CDR3 in DNA: TGTGCCAGCAGCTCCTTCGCTAGCGGGGGGGCGACAGATACGCAGTATTTT. Translation: CASSSFASGGATDTQYF. The V call is TRBV7-9, the J call TRBJ2-3, with 12 bases that match TRBD2. J lost 3 bases, V lost 4 bases, and 8 bases had no gene match. This CDR3 is 17 amino acids long. The germline V gene has CDR1 SEHNR and CDR2 FQNEAQ (reference sequence).

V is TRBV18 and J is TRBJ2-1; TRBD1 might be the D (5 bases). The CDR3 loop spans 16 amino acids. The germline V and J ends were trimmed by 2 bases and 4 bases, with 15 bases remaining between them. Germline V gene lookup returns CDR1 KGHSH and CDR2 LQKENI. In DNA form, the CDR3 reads TGTGCCAGCTCACCAACGACGCAGGGATTATACAATGAGCAGTTCTTC. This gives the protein CASSPTTQGLYNEQFF.

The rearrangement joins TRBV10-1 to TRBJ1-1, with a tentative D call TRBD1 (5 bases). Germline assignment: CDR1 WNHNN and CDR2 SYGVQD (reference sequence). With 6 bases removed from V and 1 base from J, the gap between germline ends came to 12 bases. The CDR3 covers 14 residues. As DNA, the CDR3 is TGCGCCAGCAGCGAAACCGGGGGGAACACTGAAGCTTTCTTT. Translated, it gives CASSETGGNTEAFF.

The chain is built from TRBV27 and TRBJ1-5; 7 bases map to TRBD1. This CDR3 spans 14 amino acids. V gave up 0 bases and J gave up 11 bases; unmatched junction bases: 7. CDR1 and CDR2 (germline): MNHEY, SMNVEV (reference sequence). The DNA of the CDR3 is TGTGCCAGCAGTTTATCAGGGGGCCTAGGGACCCAGCATTTT. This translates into CASSLSGGLGTQHF.

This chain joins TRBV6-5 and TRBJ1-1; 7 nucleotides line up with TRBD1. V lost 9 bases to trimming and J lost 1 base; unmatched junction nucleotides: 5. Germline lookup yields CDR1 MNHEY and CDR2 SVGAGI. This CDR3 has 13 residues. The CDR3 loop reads CASSQGENTEAFF. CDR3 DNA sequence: TGTGCCAGTTCCCAGGGGGAGAACACTGAAGCTTTCTTT.

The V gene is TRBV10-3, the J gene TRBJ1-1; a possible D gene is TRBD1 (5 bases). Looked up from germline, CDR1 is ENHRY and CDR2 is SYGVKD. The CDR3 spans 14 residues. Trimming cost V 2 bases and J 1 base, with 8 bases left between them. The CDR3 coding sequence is TGTGCCATCAGTGAGGGACACAAGAACACTGAAGCTTTCTTT. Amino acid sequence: CAISEGHKNTEAFF.

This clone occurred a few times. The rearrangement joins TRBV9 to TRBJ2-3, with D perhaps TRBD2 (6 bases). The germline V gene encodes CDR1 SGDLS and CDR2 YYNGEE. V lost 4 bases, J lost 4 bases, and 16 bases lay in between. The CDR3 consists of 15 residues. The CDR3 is CASSFEGGRADTQYF. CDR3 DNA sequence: TGTGCCAGCAGCTTCGAGGGAGGTCGTGCAGATACGCAGTATTTT.

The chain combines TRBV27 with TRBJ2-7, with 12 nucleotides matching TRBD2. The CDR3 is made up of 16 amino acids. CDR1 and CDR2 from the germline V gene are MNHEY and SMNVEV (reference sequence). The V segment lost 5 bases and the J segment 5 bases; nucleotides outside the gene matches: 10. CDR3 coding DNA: TGTGCCAGCAGTCCCCAACCGGGACTAGCGGGCCACGAGCAGTACTTC. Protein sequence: CASSPQPGLAGHEQYF.

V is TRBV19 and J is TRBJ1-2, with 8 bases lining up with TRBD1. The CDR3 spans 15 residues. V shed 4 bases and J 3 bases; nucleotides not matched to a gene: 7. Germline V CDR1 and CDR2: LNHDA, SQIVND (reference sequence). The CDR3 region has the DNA TGTGCCAGTAGTAGTTCAGGGGGCTCCGACTATGGCTACACCTTC. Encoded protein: CASSSSGGSDYGYTF.

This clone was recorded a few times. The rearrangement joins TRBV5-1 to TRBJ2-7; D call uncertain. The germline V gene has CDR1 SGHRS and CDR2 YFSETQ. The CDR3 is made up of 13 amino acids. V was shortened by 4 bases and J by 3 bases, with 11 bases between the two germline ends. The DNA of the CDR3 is TGCGCCAGCAGCAGCCAAAACGGCTACGAGCAGTACTTC. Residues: CASSSQNGYEQYF.

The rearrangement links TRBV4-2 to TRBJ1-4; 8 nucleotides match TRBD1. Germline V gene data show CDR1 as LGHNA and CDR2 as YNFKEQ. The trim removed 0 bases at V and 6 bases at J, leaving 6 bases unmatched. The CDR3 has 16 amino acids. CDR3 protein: CASSQDRGQGYEKLFF. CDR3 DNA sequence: TGTGCCAGCAGCCAAGATAGAGGACAGGGTTATGAAAAACTGTTTTTT.

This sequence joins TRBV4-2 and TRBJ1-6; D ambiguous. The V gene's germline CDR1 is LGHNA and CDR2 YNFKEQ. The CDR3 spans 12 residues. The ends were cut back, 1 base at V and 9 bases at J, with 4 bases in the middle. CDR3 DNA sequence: TGTGCCAGCAGCCAAGTGGCTTCACCCCTCCACTTT. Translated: CASSQVASPLHF.

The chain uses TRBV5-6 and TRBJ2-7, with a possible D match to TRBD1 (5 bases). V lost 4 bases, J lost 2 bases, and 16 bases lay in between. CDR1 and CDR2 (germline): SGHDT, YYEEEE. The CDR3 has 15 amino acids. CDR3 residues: CASSETQGTPYEQYF. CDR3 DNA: TGTGCCAGCAGCGAAACCCAGGGCACCCCCTACGAGCAGTACTTC.

The CDR3 here is CSTTPGHRHNEQFF. The CDR3 DNA is TGCAGCACAACGCCGGGACACAGACACAATGAGCAGTTCTTC. The chain employs TRBV29-1 and TRBJ2-1, with D perhaps matching TRBD1 (6 bases). There are 14 residues in the CDR3. V was clipped by 8 bases and J by 5 bases, with 19 bases between them. The germline gives CDR1 SQVTM, CDR2 ANQGSEA.